This TCR beta chain was profiled in a study of CD8+ T cells in alopecia areata (dated by TCRdb to 2017 to 2018). With regard to the full study: Skin from C3H/HeJ donors with spontaneous alopecia (about 6-12 months old) was grafted onto female C3H/HeJ recipients that were roughly 6-11 weeks old. The study used high-throughput TCRbeta sequencing to examine T cell clonal expansion in alopecia areata, in both the C3H/HeJ mouse model and human patients. In humans, TCRbeta sequencing was performed on scalp tissue and on sorted CD4+ and CD8+ peripheral blood T cells from healthy controls and from patients with patchy or totalis/universalis alopecia areata. TCRbeta CDR3 regions were amplified by immunoSEQ multiplex PCR using 35 Vbeta forward and 13 Jbeta reverse primers. Clonality in the scalp was compared among normal scalp (n=4), patchy alopecia areata scalp (n=8), and alopecia totalis/universalis scalp (n=8). RNA came from the PAXgene miRNA kit for fixed scalp, the miRNeasy kit for PBMCs, and the RNeasy kit for mouse skin. The paper as a whole reports these results and caveats: Unlike mouse skin, where gammadelta T cells dominate, normal human skin contains resident alphabeta T cells that get sequenced too, which complicates analysis of the scalp TCR repertoire. Compared with mice, TCR sequences shared between patients were less clear, possibly partly because of HLA diversity across the patient population. Compared with normal scalp, lesional scalp, particularly in alopecia totalis/universalis, had higher clonality and more expanded CD8+ clones, which suggests antigenic drive.

Reading from cysteine to phenylalanine, the CDR3 counts 15 amino acids. Of the CDR3's DNA, 36 bases were read; they are in frame from base 1. At the junction V is shortened by 1 base and J by 6 bases, with 11 bases in between. According to the germline V gene (reference sequence), CDR1 reads FNHDT and CDR2 reads SITEND. Library generation was performed with the immunoSEQ multiplex PCR assay. RNA was extracted from all samples and reverse transcribed into cDNA, which served as template for TCR sequencing. First-strand cDNA was synthesized with SuperScript III using a 2:1 mix of oligo-dT and random hexamers. Amplification bias was assessed with a synthetic immune receptor repertoire, and residual bias was removed computationally. Libraries were sequenced on Illumina HiSeq with 60 bp reads covering the CDR3, read from J toward V. The authors' analysis ran thus. Raw reads were preprocessed to remove errors, and CDR3 was defined by IMGT conventions from the conserved cysteine to phenylalanine. To get clonality, Shannon entropy was normalized by log2 of the number of productive unique TCRs and the result was subtracted from 1. Scalp TCRbeta sequences were cross-referenced with sorted blood CD4 and CD8 repertoires so that the CD4 or CD8 identity of scalp clones could be inferred. TCRdb took over this immuneACCESS table, retaining in-frame rearrangements with V and J assigned. Such tables are incomplete; in checked studies, under half of the missing clones stem from an unresolved V gene, and the remainder is unexplained. D and trimming come from the DNA, and the V and J calls and clone size come from that table. The table gives some 120,000 clones for this sample, with none occurring only once. The top ten clonotypes cover around 20% of the sample.

This clone has only a few counts. The antigen this receptor binds is unknown. The DNA translation disagrees with the TCRdb protein at residue 12, so the protein in this description comes from the DNA. Being a mouse receptor, it is described with mouse gene labels and germline sequences. The read ends 3 residues shy of where the CDR3 ends; the end is completed using the germline J gene. The material sequenced was lesional skin. The origin of this receptor is a C3H/HeJ mouse with alopecia areata. For this strain, the MHC haplotype is H2-k. This sequence uses TRBV19 and TRBJ1-6; TRBD1 is perhaps the D gene, given 6 matching bases. TRBJ1-6 is an ORF, with its function uncertain. CDR3 sequence: CASSIRTASNSPLYF. CDR3 DNA, as far as it was read: TGTGCCAGCAGTATAAGGACAGCCAGTAATTCGCCC.